This passage covers 18 T cell receptor beta chains from one sample sequenced in a study of blood T cell repertoires in COVID-19. Profiled with immunoSEQ multiplex PCR; TCRdb holds only in-frame clones, not every one. The sample has about 270,000 clones, approximately 82% seen once. The sample taken for sequencing was peripheral blood. All receptors derive from a man older than 75 with acute or convalescent COVID-19.

The J gene is TRBJ2-1, the V gene TRBV5-4; TRBD2 is a possible D gene (5 bases). V was shortened by 5 bases and J by 5 bases, with 11 bases between the two germline ends. Germline loops: CDR1 SGHNT, CDR2 YYREEE (reference sequence). This CDR3 contains 13 residues. For the CDR3, the DNA is TGTGCCAGCAGTCAGGCGACTAACAATGAGCAGTTCTTC. It specifies CASSQATNNEQFF.

The chain is built from TRBV7-9 and TRBJ1-4, with D perhaps TRBD1 (5 bases). Germline values: CDR1 SEHNR, CDR2 FQNEAQ (reference sequence). There are 17 residues in the CDR3. Trimming took off 4 bases at V and 7 bases at J, with 22 bases between the two ends. The chain's CDR3 is CASSSPLAKWGGEKLFF. CDR3 bases: TGTGCCAGCAGCTCCCCCTTGGCTAAGTGGGGCGGTGAAAAACTGTTTTTT.

The chain carries TRBV2 and TRBJ2-1, with TRBD1 identical over 8 bases. V lost 7 bases, J lost 9 bases, and 11 bases stayed unmatched. The CDR3 totals 14 residues. Germline V lookup: CDR1 SNHLY, CDR2 FYNNEI. The CDR3 nucleotides are TGTGCCAGCAAGGACAGGGCACCCTTCGCTGAGCAGTTCTTC. Protein sequence: CASKDRAPFAEQFF.

A remark on this clone: The sample holds other DNA sequences that translate to the same CDR3. The chain recombines TRBV5-1 with TRBJ1-2; 9 nucleotides align to TRBD1. The CDR3 contains 13 residues. Trimming at V came to 4 bases and at J to 4 bases, leaving 2 bases not matched to a gene. CDR1 SGHRS and CDR2 YFSETQ come from the germline V gene. The CDR3 coding sequence is TGCGCCAGCAGCACAGGGGGCAGCTATGGCTACACCTTC. Translating gives CASSTGGSYGYTF.

The rearrangement links TRBV5-4 to TRBJ2-7; perhaps TRBD1 as D (6 bases). The germline V gene has CDR1 SGHNT and CDR2 YYREEE (reference sequence). The CDR3 is 13 amino acids. V dropped 3 bases and J dropped 3 bases, with 10 bases sitting between them. The CDR3 DNA reads TGTGCCAGCAGCTCCGAGACAGGCTACGAGCAGTACTTC. It is translated as CASSSETGYEQYF.

This chain links TRBV5-6 with TRBJ2-7, with 12 bases that match TRBD2. CDR1 and CDR2 (germline): SGHDT, YYEEEE. This CDR3 spans 15 amino acids. V was clipped by 0 bases and J by 4 bases; unmatched bases: 2. This CDR3 is CASSLGGTSGYEQYF. The CDR3, as DNA: TGTGCCAGCAGCTTGGGGGGGACTAGCGGGTACGAGCAGTACTTC.

This sequence joins TRBV29-1 and TRBJ2-3; a weak D match, TRBD2 (6 bases). CDR3 length: 14 residues. V lost 4 bases and J lost 0, with 11 bases in between. Germline lookup yields CDR1 SQVTM and CDR2 ANQGSEA. CDR3 sequence reads: CSVVRDSSTDTQYF. The DNA of the CDR3 is TGCAGCGTTGTCCGGGACTCAAGCACAGATACGCAGTATTTT.

The gene calls are TRBV9 and TRBJ2-2; 10 nucleotides align to TRBD2. From germline, CDR1 is SGDLS and CDR2 YYNGEE. V was pared by 4 bases and J by 4 bases, with 4 bases of the junction left unmatched. The CDR3 is made up of 15 amino acids. The CDR3, as DNA: TGTGCCAGCAGCCTCAGCGGGAGGGCCACCGGGGAGCTGTTTTTT. Translating gives CASSLSGRATGELFF.

The rearrangement uses TRBV28 and TRBJ2-7; TRBD2 matches at 9 bases. The CDR3 consists of 19 residues. V trimming: 4 bases; J trimming: 5 bases; junction bases outside the gene matches: 21. Germline V gene sequence: CDR1 MDHEN, CDR2 SYDVKM. As DNA, the CDR3 is TGTGCCAGCAGTTCTCAGCCGGGACTAGCACGAACGGGCTTCCACGAGCAGTACTTC. This encodes CASSSQPGLARTGFHEQYF.

The CDR3 region is CAWTFSGGYTYNEQFF. CDR3 nucleotides: TGTGCCTGGACCTTTAGCGGGGGGTACACCTACAATGAGCAGTTCTTC. V is TRBV30 and J is TRBJ2-1, with 10 positions matching TRBD2. The CDR3 runs 16 residues. V trimming: 4 bases; J trimming: 2 bases; junction bases outside the gene matches: 8. The germline V gene encodes CDR1 GTSNPN and CDR2 SVGIG (reference sequence). Looking up the rest from reference TRBV30 and TRBJ2-1 gives the full variable domain: SQTIHQWPATLVQPVGSPLSLECTVEGTSNPNLYWYRQAAGRGLQLLFYSVGIGQISSEVPQNLSASRPQDRQFILSSKKLLLSDSGFYLCAWTFSGGYTYNEQFFGPGTRLTVL.

The J gene is TRBJ2-3, the V gene TRBV29-1; possible D gene TRBD1, 6 bases. Trimming removed 7 bases at V and 2 bases at J, with 13 bases between. This CDR3 has 13 residues. CDR1 and CDR2 from the germline V gene are SQVTM and ANQGSEA. The CDR3 DNA reads TGCAGCGGCGCCCAGGGGCCCACAGATACGCAGTATTTT. The encoded protein is CSGAQGPTDTQYF.

The rearrangement links TRBV5-6 to TRBJ2-3; 13 bases agree with TRBD2. The length of the CDR3 is 18 residues. Germline loops: CDR1 SGHDT, CDR2 YYEEEE. Unmatched junction bases numbered 9, after V lost 3 bases and J lost 2 bases. In DNA, the CDR3 is TGTGCCAGCAGCTCCCCGGGACTAGCGGGGCGATCCACAGATACGCAGTATTTT. Residues: CASSSPGLAGRSTDTQYF.

As for this clone: At one of its ends the junction is not consistent with the germline gene, which may arise from a read error. The V and J genes are TRBV9 and TRBJ1-5, with 7 positions matching TRBD1. The length of the CDR3 is 13 residues. Per the germline V gene, CDR1 is SGDLS and CDR2 is YYNGEE. In nucleotides, the CDR3 is TGTGCCAGCAGCGCCCTACAGGGGCAGCCTCAGCATTTT. Translating it yields CASSALQGQPQHF.

The chain uses TRBV6-1 and TRBJ2-7, with TRBD1 identical over 11 bases. Germline V CDR1 and CDR2: MNHNS, SASEGT. The V gene end was trimmed by 1 base and the J gene end by 4 bases; junction bases not matched to a gene: 3. The CDR3 has 15 residues. The CDR3 coding sequence is TGTGCCAGCAGTGAAGGGACAGGGGGCTTTTACGAGCAGTACTTC. Protein product: CASSEGTGGFYEQYF.

The CDR3 coding sequence is TGTGCCAGCAGCTTCGTAGGGGCCGGGACCCAGTACTTC. Translated, it gives CASSFVGAGTQYF. The V call is TRBV7-9, the J call TRBJ2-5; tentatively, D is TRBD1 (5 bases). Germline V gives CDR1 SEHNR, CDR2 FQNEAQ (reference sequence). Trimming took off 3 bases at V and 7 bases at J, with 12 bases between the two ends. CDR3 length: 13 residues. The full variable domain, with the rest looked up from reference TRBV7-9 and TRBJ2-5, is DTGVSQNPRHKITKRGQNVTFRCDPISEHNRLYWYRQTLGQGPEFLTYFQNEAQLEKSRLLSDRFSAERPKGSFSTLEIQRTEQGDSAMYLCASSFVGAGTQYFGPGTRLLVL.

The chain has TRBV7-9 and TRBJ2-3; 9 bases fit TRBD1. Germline loops: CDR1 SEHNR, CDR2 FQNEAQ (reference sequence). The CDR3 has 17 residues. The V segment lost 3 bases and the J segment 1 base; nucleotides outside the gene matches: 8. Here the CDR3 DNA reads TGTGCCAGCAGCTTGTGGGAACGGACAGGGGGCACAGATACGCAGTATTTT. It translates to CASSLWERTGGTDTQYF.

This clone came up once. The chain carries TRBV6-5 and TRBJ1-2, with 8 bases that match TRBD1. The V gene end was trimmed by 5 bases and the J gene end by 8 bases; junction bases not matched to a gene: 7. The germline V gene encodes CDR1 MNHEY and CDR2 SVGAGI. CDR3 length equals 13 residues. The chain's CDR3 is CASSLRDRRGYTF. In DNA, the CDR3 is TGTGCCAGCAGTCTCCGGGACAGGCGGGGCTACACCTTC.

This chain joins TRBV18 and TRBJ1-4; TRBD1 matches 9 bases. The germline V gene encodes CDR1 KGHSH and CDR2 LQKENI. CDR3 length: 15 residues. Trimming took 3 bases from V and 12 from J; bases not matched to a gene: 11. The CDR3 DNA is TGTGCCAGCTCACCTCCCGGACAGGGGTGGGTGGAACTGTTTTTT. Residues: CASSPPGQGWVELFF. Filled out from reference TRBV18 and TRBJ1-4, the complete variable domain reads NAGVMQNPRHLVRRRGQEARLRCSPMKGHSHVYWYRQLPEEGLKFMVYLQKENIIDESGMPKERFSAEFPKEGPSILRIQQVVRGDSAAYFCASSPPGQGWVELFFGSGTQLSVL.